A selection of T cell receptor beta chains follows, all from one sample in a study of human T cells and chemical hapten exposure. TCRdb reanalysed the RACE reads using MiXCR and keeps one entry per CDR3 protein. The table includes 65,000 to 90,000 distinct CDR3 sequences, approximately 6.6% detected once. The sample consisted of whole blood, taken in connection with sensitization to the hapten diphenylcyclopropenone (DPC). All receptors come from a woman between 25 and 40 years old with alopecia areata. Some clones in this sample may be carry-over from other donors' samples. Each CDR3 is given with its conserved first and last residue. Each record gives: D gene, V gene, clone size, J gene, CDR3 protein, CDR3 DNA. The D gene is left open where the match is weak. Clone size is not always given. Where it is, it says once, few, many or a class for expanded clones.

.	TRBV30	.	TRBJ2-1	CAWSLSRGNEQFF	TGTGCCTGGTCTTTGTCTAGAGGCAATGAGCAGTTCTTC
.	TRBV18	many	TRBJ2-7	CASSPMQGSDEQYF	TGTGCCAGCTCACCAATGCAGGGCTCGGACGAGCAGTACTTC
TRBD1	TRBV29-1	.	TRBJ1-2	CSVEDGTANGYTF	TGCAGCGTTGAAGATGGGACAGCTAATGGCTACACCTTC
.	TRBV12-3/TRBV12-4	many	TRBJ1-1	CASSLRWGGVHTEAFF	TGTGCCAGCAGTTTGCGGTGGGGGGGAGTTCACACTGAAGCTTTCTTT
TRBD1	TRBV12-3/TRBV12-4	many	TRBJ1-6	CASSLSGQGSPLHF	TGTGCCAGCAGTTTATCGGGACAGGGGTCACCCCTCCACTTT
.	TRBV7-9	many	TRBJ2-1	CASSPKWGGLNNEQFF	TGTGCCAGCAGCCCAAAATGGGGGGGCCTCAACAATGAGCAGTTCTTC
.	TRBV20-1	many	TRBJ1-1	CSARDPGVNTEAFF	TGCAGTGCTAGAGATCCGGGGGTGAACACTGAAGCTTTCTTT
.	TRBV30	.	TRBJ1-2	CAWTEPMRGYTF	TGTGCCTGGACGGAACCAATGCGGGGCTACACCTTC
TRBD1	TRBV7-8	many	TRBJ2-1	CASSGNRQGLYNEQFF	TGTGCCAGCAGCGGAAACCGACAGGGTCTATACAATGAGCAGTTCTTC
TRBD2	TRBV3-1	.	TRBJ2-1	CASSRPGLAGGQDLYEQFF	TGTGCCAGCAGCCGACCGGGACTAGCGGGGGGGCAGGATCTCTACGAGCAGTTCTTC
TRBD2	TRBV7-8	many	TRBJ2-3	CASSLRTSASTDTQYF	TGTGCCAGCAGCTTAAGGACTAGCGCTAGCACAGATACGCAGTATTTT
.	TRBV7-9	many	TRBJ2-1	CASSLTDGGDSYNEQFF	TGTGCCAGCAGCTTAACAGACGGCGGGGACTCCTACAATGAGCAGTTCTTC
TRBD2	TRBV7-2	many	TRBJ2-3	CASSRLGASGVSTDTQYF	TGTGCCAGCAGCAGACTGGGGGCTAGCGGGGTGAGCACAGATACGCAGTATTTT
.	TRBV2	many	TRBJ1-1	CASLADMNTEAFF	TGTGCCAGCTTGGCAGACATGAACACTGAAGCTTTCTTT
TRBD2	TRBV20-1	many	TRBJ2-3	CSARRRLAGGPDTQYF	TGCAGTGCTAGAAGGCGTCTAGCGGGGGGGCCGGATACGCAGTATTTT
.	TRBV20-1	.	TRBJ2-5	CSASGQAKETQYF	TGCAGTGCTAGCGGCCAGGCTAAAGAGACCCAGTACTTC
TRBD1	TRBV3-1	.	TRBJ1-1	CASSQQQGQGAEAFF	TGTGCCAGCAGCCAACAGCAGGGACAGGGGGCCGAGGCTTTCTTT
TRBD1	TRBV2	many	TRBJ1-4	CASSVRGQGVEKLFF	TGTGCCAGCAGTGTTAGGGGACAGGGGGTTGAAAAACTGTTTTTT
.	TRBV7-9	.	TRBJ1-1	CASSPGGAEAFF	TGTGCCAGCAGCCCGGGGGGAGCTGAAGCTTTCTTT
.	TRBV29-1	.	TRBJ2-1	CSERGGYNEQFF	TGCAGCGAACGAGGGGGTTACAATGAGCAGTTCTTC
TRBD1	TRBV12-5	few	TRBJ1-3	CASGYMGQGFSGNTIYF	TGTGCTAGTGGCTATATGGGACAGGGGTTCTCTGGAAACACCATATATTTT
TRBD1	TRBV3-1	.	TRBJ2-3	CASSQGTGVEYTDTQYF	TGTGCCAGCAGCCAAGGGACAGGGGTGGAATACACAGATACGCAGTATTTT
TRBD1	TRBV5-1	few	TRBJ2-3	CASSRSGQLSTDTQYF	TGCGCCAGCAGCCGATCGGGACAGCTTAGCACAGATACGCAGTATTTT
TRBD1	TRBV18	.	TRBJ1-2	CASSPLSGTGGSNYGYTF	TGTGCCAGCTCACCGTTATCCGGGACAGGGGGATCTAACTATGGCTACACCTTC
.	TRBV30	.	TRBJ2-2	CAWSVSRTDLKTGELFF	TGTGCCTGGAGTGTATCTCGGACAGACTTAAAAACCGGGGAGCTGTTTTTT
.	TRBV5-4	many	TRBJ1-4	CASRLATNEKLFF	TGTGCCAGCCGACTCGCAACTAATGAAAAACTGTTTTTT
TRBD1	TRBV10-3	.	TRBJ1-4	CAISAGQGVGEKLFF	TGTGCCATCAGTGCGGGACAGGGGGTTGGTGAAAAACTGTTTTTT
TRBD2	TRBV24-1	many	TRBJ2-1	CATSVAGGSYNEQFF	TGTGCCACCAGTGTAGCGGGGGGATCCTACAATGAGCAGTTCTTC
.	TRBV7-2	.	TRBJ1-1	CASSYTPTATEAFF	TGTGCCAGCAGCTATACACCTACGGCCACTGAAGCTTTCTTT
.	TRBV10-1	.	TRBJ1-1	CASSGALGTEAFF	TGCGCCAGCAGTGGGGCCTTAGGGACTGAAGCTTTCTTT
.	TRBV5-1	many	TRBJ2-7	CASSLSTAFNEQYF	TGCGCCAGCAGCTTATCCACCGCCTTCAACGAGCAGTACTTC
.	TRBV20-1	many	TRBJ1-2	CSARGDGTNYGYTF	TGCAGTGCTAGGGGTGATGGCACTAACTATGGCTACACCTTC
.	TRBV6-5	few	TRBJ1-1	CASSAIENTEAFF	TGTGCCAGCAGTGCGATCGAGAACACTGAAGCTTTCTTT
.	TRBV16	.	TRBJ1-3	CASSQLQVGSGNTIYF	TGTGCCAGCAGCCAGCTACAGGTCGGCTCTGGAAACACCATATATTTT
TRBD1	TRBV5-4	many	TRBJ1-1	CASSPGGETEAFF	TGTGCCAGCAGCCCAGGGGGTGAAACTGAAGCTTTCTTT
.	TRBV11-2	few	TRBJ1-1	CASSSRGGRYTEAFF	TGTGCCAGCAGCTCCAGAGGGGGTCGGTACACTGAAGCTTTCTTT
.	TRBV20-1	many	TRBJ2-3	CSASGQGKTDTQYF	TGCAGTGCTAGTGGGCAGGGGAAGACAGATACGCAGTATTTT
.	TRBV7-2	many	TRBJ2-3	CAASPRPTDTQYF	TGTGCCGCTTCCCCCAGACCTACAGATACGCAGTATTTT
TRBD2	TRBV12-3/TRBV12-4	many	TRBJ2-1	CASSSLAGATPSSYNEQFF	TGTGCCAGCAGTTCTTTAGCGGGGGCCACCCCCAGCTCCTACAATGAGCAGTTCTTC
.	TRBV19	many	TRBJ1-2	CASRPATANYGYTF	TGTGCCAGTAGACCAGCGACAGCTAACTATGGCTACACCTTC
TRBD1	TRBV7-9	many	TRBJ1-1	CASSLVDRGAFF	TGTGCCAGCAGCTTGGTGGACAGGGGAGCTTTCTTT
TRBD2	TRBV7-9	many	TRBJ2-3	CASSPSGTSTDTQYF	TGTGCCAGCAGCCCCAGCGGGACTAGCACAGATACGCAGTATTTT
.	TRBV20-1	many	TRBJ2-2	CSARQREGTGELFF	TGCAGTGCTCGACAGAGAGAGGGCACCGGGGAGCTGTTTTTT
.	TRBV12-3/TRBV12-4	.	TRBJ2-6	CASSLGQYGANVLTF	TGTGCCAGCAGTTTAGGACAGTATGGGGCCAACGTCCTGACTTTC
.	TRBV4-1	many	TRBJ2-3	CASSQVLAGATDTQYF	TGCGCCAGCAGCCAAGTTCTAGCCGGGGCCACAGATACGCAGTATTTT
.	TRBV5-1	few	TRBJ2-5	CARDGGPQETQYF	TGCGCCAGAGATGGGGGTCCTCAAGAGACCCAGTACTTC
.	TRBV19	.	TRBJ1-1	CASSASRDTEAFF	TGTGCCAGTAGTGCGTCGAGGGACACTGAAGCTTTCTTT
.	TRBV7-3	.	TRBJ2-3	CASSLTIGVTDTQYF	TGTGCCAGCAGCTTAACTATCGGGGTGACAGATACGCAGTATTTT
.	TRBV12-3/TRBV12-4	.	TRBJ2-1	CASRLAAEPRKREQFF	TGTGCCAGCAGGCTAGCAGCGGAACCCCGAAAAAGAGAGCAGTTCTTC
TRBD1	TRBV29-1	few	TRBJ2-7	CSVYGTGEEQYF	TGCAGCGTTTATGGGACAGGGGAAGAGCAGTACTTC
.	TRBV27	few	TRBJ2-7	CASYTSSYEQYF	TGTGCCAGCTACACGAGCTCCTACGAGCAGTACTTC
TRBD1	TRBV5-8	once	TRBJ1-2	CASSWGTDYGYTF	TGTGCCAGCAGCTGGGGGACAGACTATGGCTACACCTTC
.	TRBV20-1	.	TRBJ1-5	CSAPLGDRPFSNQPQHF	TGCAGTGCTCCCCTGGGTGATAGACCGTTTAGCAATCAGCCCCAGCATTTT